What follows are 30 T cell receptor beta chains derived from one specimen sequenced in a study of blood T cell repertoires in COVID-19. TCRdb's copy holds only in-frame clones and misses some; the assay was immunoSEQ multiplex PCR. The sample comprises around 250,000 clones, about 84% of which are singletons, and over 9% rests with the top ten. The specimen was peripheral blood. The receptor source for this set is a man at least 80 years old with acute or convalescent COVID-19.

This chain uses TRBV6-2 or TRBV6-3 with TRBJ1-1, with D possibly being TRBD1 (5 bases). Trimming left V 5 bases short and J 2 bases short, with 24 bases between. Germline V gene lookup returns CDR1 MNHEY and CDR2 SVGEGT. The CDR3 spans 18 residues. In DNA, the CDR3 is TGTGCCAGCAGTCGGACCCAGGGCGCGAGGAGTCTCAACACTGAAGCTTTCTTT. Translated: CASSRTQGARSLNTEAFF.

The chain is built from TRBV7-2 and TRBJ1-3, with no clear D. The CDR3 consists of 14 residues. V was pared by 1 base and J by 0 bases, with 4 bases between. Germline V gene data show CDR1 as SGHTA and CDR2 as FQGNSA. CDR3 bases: TGTGCCAGCAGCTTAGGCGGCTCTGGAAACACCATATATTTT. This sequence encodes CASSLGGSGNTIYF. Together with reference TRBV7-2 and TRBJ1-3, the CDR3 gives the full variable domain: GAGVSQSPSNKVTEKGKDVELRCDPISGHTALYWYRQSLGQGLEFLIYFQGNSAPDKSGLPSDRFSAERTGGSVSTLTIQRTQQEDSAVYLCASSLGGSGNTIYFGEGSWLTVV.

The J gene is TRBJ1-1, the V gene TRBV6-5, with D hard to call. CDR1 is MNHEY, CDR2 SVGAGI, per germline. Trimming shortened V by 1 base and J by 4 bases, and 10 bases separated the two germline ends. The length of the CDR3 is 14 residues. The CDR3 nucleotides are TGTGCCAGCAGTTACTTAGGAGTACCCACTGAAGCTTTCTTT. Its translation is CASSYLGVPTEAFF.

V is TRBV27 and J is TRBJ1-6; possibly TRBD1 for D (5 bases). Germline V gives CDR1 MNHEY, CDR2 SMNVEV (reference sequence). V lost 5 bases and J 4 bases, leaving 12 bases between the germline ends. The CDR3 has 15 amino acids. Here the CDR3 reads CASSPTRTYNSPLHF. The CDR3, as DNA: TGTGCCAGCAGTCCAACCAGGACATATAATTCACCCCTCCACTTT.

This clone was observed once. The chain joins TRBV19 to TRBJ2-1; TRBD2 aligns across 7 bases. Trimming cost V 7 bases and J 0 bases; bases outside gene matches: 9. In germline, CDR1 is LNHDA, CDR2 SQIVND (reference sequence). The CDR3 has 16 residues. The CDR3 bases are TGTGCCAGTACCCGGGGGGAGATTAGCTCCTACAATGAGCAGTTCTTC. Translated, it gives CASTRGEISSYNEQFF.

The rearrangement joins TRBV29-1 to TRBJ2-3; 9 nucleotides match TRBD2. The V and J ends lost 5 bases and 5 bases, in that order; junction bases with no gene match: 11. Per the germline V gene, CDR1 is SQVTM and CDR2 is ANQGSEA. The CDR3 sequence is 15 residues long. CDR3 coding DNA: TGCAGCGTTCAATCTAGCGGGGCCCTGGGAGATACGCAGTATTTT. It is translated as CSVQSSGALGDTQYF.

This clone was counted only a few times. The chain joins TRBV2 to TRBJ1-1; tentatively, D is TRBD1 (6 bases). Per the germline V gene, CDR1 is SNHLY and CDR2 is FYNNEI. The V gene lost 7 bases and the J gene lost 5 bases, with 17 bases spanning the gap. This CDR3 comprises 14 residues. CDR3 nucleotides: TGTGCCAGCATTCTCCAGGGGATCCCGACTGAAGCTTTCTTT. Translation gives CASILQGIPTEAFF. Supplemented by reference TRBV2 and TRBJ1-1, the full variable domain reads EPEVTQTPSHQVTQMGQEVILRCVPISNHLYFYWYRQILGQKVEFLVSFYNNEISEKSEIFDDQFSVERPDGSNFTLKIRSTKLEDSAMYFCASILQGIPTEAFFGQGTRLTVV.

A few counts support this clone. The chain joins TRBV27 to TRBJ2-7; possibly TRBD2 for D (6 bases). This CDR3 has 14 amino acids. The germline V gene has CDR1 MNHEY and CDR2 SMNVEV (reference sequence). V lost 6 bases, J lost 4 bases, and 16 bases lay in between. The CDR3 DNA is TGTGCCAGCAGGTTAGGACTGGGGACTTACGAGCAGTACTTC. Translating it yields CASRLGLGTYEQYF.

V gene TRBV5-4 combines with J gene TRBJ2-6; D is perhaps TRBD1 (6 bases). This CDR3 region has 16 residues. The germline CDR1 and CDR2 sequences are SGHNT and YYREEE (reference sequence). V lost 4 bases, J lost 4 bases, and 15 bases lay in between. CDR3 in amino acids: CASSPPPGTGANVLTF. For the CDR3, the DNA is TGTGCCAGCAGCCCGCCCCCCGGGACAGGGGCCAACGTCCTGACTTTC.

The CDR3 DNA reads as TGTGCCAGCAGAAGCGGGGGGGCAGATACGCAGTATTTT. Translation: CASRSGGADTQYF. V is TRBV28 and J is TRBJ2-3; 10 bases fit TRBD2. V dropped 6 bases and J dropped 4; count of bases not matched to a gene: 1. The CDR3 consists of 13 residues. Germline V gene lookup returns CDR1 MDHEN and CDR2 SYDVKM.

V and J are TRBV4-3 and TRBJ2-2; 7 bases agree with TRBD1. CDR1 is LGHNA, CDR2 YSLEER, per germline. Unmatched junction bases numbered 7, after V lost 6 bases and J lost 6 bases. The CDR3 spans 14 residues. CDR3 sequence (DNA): TGCGCCAGCAGGGTCAGGCAGGGGGCCGGGGAGCTGTTTTTT. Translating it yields CASRVRQGAGELFF.

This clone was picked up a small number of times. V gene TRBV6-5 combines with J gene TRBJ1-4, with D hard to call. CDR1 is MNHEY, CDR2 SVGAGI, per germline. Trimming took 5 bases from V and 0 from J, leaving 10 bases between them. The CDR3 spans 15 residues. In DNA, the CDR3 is TGTGCCAGCAGTCAAACTACCACAACTAATGAAAAACTGTTTTTT. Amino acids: CASSQTTTTNEKLFF.

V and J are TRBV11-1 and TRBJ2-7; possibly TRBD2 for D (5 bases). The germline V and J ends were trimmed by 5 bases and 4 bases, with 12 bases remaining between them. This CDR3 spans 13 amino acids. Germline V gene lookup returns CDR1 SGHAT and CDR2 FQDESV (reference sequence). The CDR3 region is CASSRLLGYEQYF. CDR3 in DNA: TGTGCCAGCAGCCGGTTACTAGGATACGAGCAGTACTTC.

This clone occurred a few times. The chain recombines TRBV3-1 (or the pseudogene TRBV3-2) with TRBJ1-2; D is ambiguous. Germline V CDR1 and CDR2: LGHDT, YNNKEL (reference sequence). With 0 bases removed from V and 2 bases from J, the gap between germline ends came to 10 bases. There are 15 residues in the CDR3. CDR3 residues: CASSQDSRVNYGYTF. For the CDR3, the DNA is TGTGCCAGCAGCCAAGATAGTCGCGTAAACTATGGCTACACCTTC.

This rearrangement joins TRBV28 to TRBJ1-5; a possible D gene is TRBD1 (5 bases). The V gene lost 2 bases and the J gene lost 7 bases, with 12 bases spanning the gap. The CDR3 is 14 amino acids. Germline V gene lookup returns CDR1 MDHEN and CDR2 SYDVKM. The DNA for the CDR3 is TGTGCCAGCAGTTTACCTATTAAGGGGCAGCCCCAGCATTTT. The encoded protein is CASSLPIKGQPQHF.

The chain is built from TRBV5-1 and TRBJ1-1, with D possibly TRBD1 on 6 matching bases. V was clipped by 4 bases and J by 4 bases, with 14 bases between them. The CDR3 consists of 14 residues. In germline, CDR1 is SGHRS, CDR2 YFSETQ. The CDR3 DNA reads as TGCGCCAGCAGCCAGACAGGAAGGGGCACTGAAGCTTTCTTT. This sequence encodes CASSQTGRGTEAFF.

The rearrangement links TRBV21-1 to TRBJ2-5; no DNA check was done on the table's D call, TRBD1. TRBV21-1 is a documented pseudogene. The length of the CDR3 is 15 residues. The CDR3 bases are TGTGCCAGCAGCAAGGGAACAGGGGGCTCGGAGACCCAGTACTTC. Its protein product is CASSKGTGGSETQYF.

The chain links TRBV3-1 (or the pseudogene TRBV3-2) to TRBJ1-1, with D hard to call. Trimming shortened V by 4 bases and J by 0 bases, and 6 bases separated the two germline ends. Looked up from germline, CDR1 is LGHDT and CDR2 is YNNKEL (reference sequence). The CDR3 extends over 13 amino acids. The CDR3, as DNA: TGTGCCAGCAGCCCCCTTGTGAACACTGAAGCTTTCTTT. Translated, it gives CASSPLVNTEAFF.

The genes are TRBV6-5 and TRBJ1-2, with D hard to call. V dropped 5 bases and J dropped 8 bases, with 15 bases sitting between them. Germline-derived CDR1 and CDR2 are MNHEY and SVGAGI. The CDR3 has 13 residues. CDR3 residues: CASSQPTTGGYTF. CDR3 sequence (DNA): TGTGCCAGCAGTCAGCCGACGACGGGAGGCTACACCTTC.

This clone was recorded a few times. The CDR3 is CASSHKGGDNSPLHF. The CDR3 DNA reads TGTGCCAGCAGCCACAAGGGGGGGGATAATTCACCCCTCCACTTT. J is TRBJ1-6 and V is TRBV4-2, with D perhaps matching TRBD1 (6 bases). V gave up 3 bases and J gave up 5 bases, with 11 bases separating them. There are 15 residues in the CDR3. CDR1 is LGHNA, CDR2 YNFKEQ, per germline.

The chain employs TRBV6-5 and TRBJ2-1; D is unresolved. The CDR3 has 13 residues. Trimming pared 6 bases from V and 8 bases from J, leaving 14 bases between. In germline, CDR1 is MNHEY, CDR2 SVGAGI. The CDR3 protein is CASSARLLDEQFF. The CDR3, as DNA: TGTGCCAGCAGCGCGAGGCTGTTAGATGAGCAGTTCTTC.

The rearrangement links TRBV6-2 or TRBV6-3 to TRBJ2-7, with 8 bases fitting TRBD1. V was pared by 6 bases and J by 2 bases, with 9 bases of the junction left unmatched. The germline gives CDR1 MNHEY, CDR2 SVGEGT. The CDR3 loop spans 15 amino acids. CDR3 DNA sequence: TGTGCCAGCAGCGCTCACGGGGACAGGCCCTACGAGCAGTACTTC. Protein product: CASSAHGDRPYEQYF.

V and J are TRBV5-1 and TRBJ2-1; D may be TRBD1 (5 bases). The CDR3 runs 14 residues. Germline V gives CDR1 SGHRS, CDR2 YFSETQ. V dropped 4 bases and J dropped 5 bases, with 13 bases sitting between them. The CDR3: CASSMTVSNNEQFF. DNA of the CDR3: TGCGCCAGCAGCATGACAGTTTCAAACAATGAGCAGTTCTTC.

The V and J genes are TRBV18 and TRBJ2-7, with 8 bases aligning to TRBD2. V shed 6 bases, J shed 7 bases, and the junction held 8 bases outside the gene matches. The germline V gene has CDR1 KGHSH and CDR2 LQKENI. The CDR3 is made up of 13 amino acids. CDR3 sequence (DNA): TGTGCCAGCTCCCACGGGGGGGAGGATGAGCAGTACTTC. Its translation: CASSHGGEDEQYF.

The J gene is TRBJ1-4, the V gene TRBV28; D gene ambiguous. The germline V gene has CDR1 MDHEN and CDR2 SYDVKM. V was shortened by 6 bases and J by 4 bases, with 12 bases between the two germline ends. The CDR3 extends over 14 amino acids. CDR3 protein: CASSPGSHNEKLFF. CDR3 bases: TGTGCCAGCAGCCCCGGTAGTCATAATGAAAAACTGTTTTTT.

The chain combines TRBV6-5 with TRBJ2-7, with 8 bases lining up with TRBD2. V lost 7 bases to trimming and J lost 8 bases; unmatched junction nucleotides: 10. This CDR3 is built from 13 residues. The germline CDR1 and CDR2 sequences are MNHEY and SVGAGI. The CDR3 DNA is TGTGCCAGCACCGCGGGGGGCAGTCACAAGCAGTACTTC. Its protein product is CASTAGGSHKQYF.

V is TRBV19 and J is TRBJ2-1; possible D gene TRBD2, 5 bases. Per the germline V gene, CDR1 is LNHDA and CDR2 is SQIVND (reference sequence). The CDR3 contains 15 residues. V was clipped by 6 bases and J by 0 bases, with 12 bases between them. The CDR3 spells CASSPSGISYNEQFF. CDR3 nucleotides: TGTGCCAGTAGCCCAAGCGGTATCTCCTACAATGAGCAGTTCTTC.

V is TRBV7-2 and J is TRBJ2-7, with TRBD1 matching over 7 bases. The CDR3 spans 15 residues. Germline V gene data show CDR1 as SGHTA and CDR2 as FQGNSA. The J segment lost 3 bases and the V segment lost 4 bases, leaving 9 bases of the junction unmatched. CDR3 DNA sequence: TGTGCCAGCAGCTCGCTGACAGGGTCGATCTACGAGCAGTACTTC. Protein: CASSSLTGSIYEQYF.

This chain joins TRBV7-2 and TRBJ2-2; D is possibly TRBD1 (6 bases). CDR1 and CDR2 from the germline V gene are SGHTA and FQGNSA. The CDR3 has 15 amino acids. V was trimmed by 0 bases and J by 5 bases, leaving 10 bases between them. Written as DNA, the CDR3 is TGTGCCAGCAGCTTAGCGGTAGGACAGACCGGGGAGCTGTTTTTT. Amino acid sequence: CASSLAVGQTGELFF.

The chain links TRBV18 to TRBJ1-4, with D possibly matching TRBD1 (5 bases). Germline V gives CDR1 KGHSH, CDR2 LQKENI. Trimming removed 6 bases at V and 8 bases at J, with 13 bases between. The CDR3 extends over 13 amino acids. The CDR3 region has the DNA TGTGCCAGCTCCCGGGGGTACGGGGAAAAACTGTTTTTT. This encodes CASSRGYGEKLFF.